These 21 T cell receptor beta chains originate from one sample sequenced in a study of shared clonotypes between healthy human individuals. Sequenced by immunoSEQ multiplex PCR; TCRdb stores in-frame clones only, minus some. The top ten hold 12% of the sample, which has about half a million clones, around 77% seen once. Sequences were obtained from PBMCs. The receptors come from a woman between 40 and 50 years old in good health. Some clones in this sample may be carry-over from other donors' samples.

This chain connects TRBV30 to TRBJ2-7; TRBD2 matches at 11 bases. This CDR3 has 18 residues. The germline gives CDR1 GTSNPN, CDR2 SVGIG (reference sequence). Losses at the gene ends were 2 bases for V and 2 bases for J; bases not matched to a gene: 14. The CDR3 sequence: CAWSNEPGLAVKTYEQYF. The CDR3 bases are TGTGCCTGGAGTAACGAACCGGGACTAGCGGTAAAGACCTACGAGCAGTACTTC.

The chain has TRBV5-1 and TRBJ1-3; weak D call: TRBD1 (5 bases). The CDR3 is 16 residues long. With 4 bases removed from V and 0 bases from J, the gap between germline ends came to 14 bases. Per the germline V gene, CDR1 is SGHRS and CDR2 is YFSETQ. CDR3 protein: CASSPMDTRSGNTIYF. The CDR3 DNA is TGCGCCAGCAGCCCTATGGACACCCGCTCTGGAAACACCATATATTTT.

With respect to this clone: This is likely an artifact of a read error, given a far larger clone one base away. The sample holds other DNA sequences that translate to the same CDR3. The V call is TRBV30, the J call TRBJ1-1; tentative D call: TRBD1 (5 bases). CDR1 GTSNPN and CDR2 SVGIG come from the germline V gene (reference sequence). The V gene lost 0 bases and the J gene lost 4 bases, with 15 bases spanning the gap. The CDR3 contains 15 residues. CDR3: CAWSVRGRSGTEAFF. CDR3 nucleotides: TGTGCCTGGAGTGTACGGGGGAGATCAGGCACTGAAGCTTTCTTT. The whole variable domain, filled in from reference TRBV30 and TRBJ1-1, reads SQTIHQWPATLVQPVGSPLSLECTVEGTSNPNLYWYRQAAGRGLQLLFYSVGIGQISSEVPQNLSASRPQDRQFILSSKKLLLSDSGFYLCAWSVRGRSGTEAFFGQGTRLTVV.

CDR3: CASSLVGAGDRDQFF. The CDR3 DNA follows: TGCGCCAGCAGCTTGGTCGGTGCAGGGGACAGGGACCAGTTCTTC. The chain joins TRBV5-1 to TRBJ2-1, with TRBD1 matching over 9 bases. The CDR3 totals 15 residues. Germline V gene lookup returns CDR1 SGHRS and CDR2 YFSETQ. Trimming at V came to 0 bases and at J to 13 bases, leaving 11 bases not matched to a gene.

The V gene is TRBV19, the J gene TRBJ1-3, with D possibly matching TRBD2 (5 bases). Near its end, the DNA agrees better with TRBJ2-2, so the J call may be wrong. CDR3 size: 14 residues. Germline V lookup: CDR1 LNHDA, CDR2 SQIVND (reference sequence). The CDR3 DNA reads TGTGCCAGTAGATCCGGGACGAACACCGGGGAGCTGTTTTTT. As protein: CASRSGTNTGELFF.

This clone came up a few times. J is TRBJ1-2 and V is TRBV6-6; 7 bases agree with TRBD1. The CDR3 has 15 amino acids. The junction had 16 bases not matched to a gene; V was cut back by 7 bases and J by 8 bases. Germline V gene data show CDR1 as MNHNY and CDR2 as SVGAGI (reference sequence). The DNA of the CDR3 is TGTGCCAGCACCCCCGGCGGCAGGGGGGTGAGGGGCTACACCTTC. Translation gives CASTPGGRGVRGYTF.

In this sample, this clone turned up a few times. The chain employs TRBV2 and TRBJ2-3, with a possible D match to TRBD2 (5 bases). CDR3 length: 13 residues. CDR1 is SNHLY and CDR2 is FYNNEI in the germline V gene. The V and J ends lost 8 bases and 0 bases respectively, with 9 bases between them. CDR3 bases: TGTGCCAGCGGAGCGGTTAGCACAGATACGCAGTATTTT. Translated, it gives CASGAVSTDTQYF.

The rearrangement links TRBV15 to TRBJ2-7, with no clear D. The germline V and J ends were trimmed by 0 bases and 2 bases, with 8 bases remaining between them. The CDR3 sequence is 14 residues long. Germline CDR1 is LNHNV and CDR2 is YYDKDF (reference sequence). Here the CDR3 reads CATSRDEGPYEQYF. In nucleotides, the CDR3 is TGTGCCACCAGCAGAGACGAAGGGCCCTACGAGCAGTACTTC.

The CDR3, as DNA: TGTGCCATCAGCATTGACAGGGGCGATGAAAAACTGTTTTTT. This sequence encodes CAISIDRGDEKLFF. This chain connects TRBV10-3 to TRBJ1-4; 8 bases agree with TRBD1. V shed 6 bases and J 6 bases; nucleotides not matched to a gene: 6. The CDR3 sequence is 14 residues long. Germline CDR1 is ENHRY and CDR2 is SYGVKD.

This clone was seen only a few times. Other DNA variants within this sample encode the same CDR3. The V call is TRBV9, the J call TRBJ2-7; TRBD2 matches 7 bases. Germline-derived CDR1 and CDR2 are SGDLS and YYNGEE. The CDR3 sequence is 14 residues long. The V gene end was trimmed by 0 bases and the J gene end by 2 bases; junction bases not matched to a gene: 2. The DNA for the CDR3 is TGTGCCAGCAGCGTAGGGGCGGGGGCCTACGAGCAGTACTTC. Amino acids: CASSVGAGAYEQYF.

The chain combines TRBV2 with TRBJ1-2; 7 nucleotides agree with TRBD1. CDR3 size: 14 residues. Germline V lookup: CDR1 SNHLY, CDR2 FYNNEI. V was pared by 7 bases and J by 3 bases, with 8 bases of the junction left unmatched. The CDR3 nucleotides read TGTGCCAGCAACAGGGGAGCGCTAGACTATGGCTACACCTTC. Residues: CASNRGALDYGYTF.

There are a few counts of this clone. The rearrangement links TRBV18 to TRBJ2-3; D not certain. CDR3 length: 13 amino acids. The germline CDR1 and CDR2 sequences are KGHSH and LQKENI. Trimming cost V 6 bases and J 3 bases, with 10 bases left between them. The CDR3 sequence: CASSPSQTDTQYF. Here the CDR3 DNA reads TGTGCCAGCTCGCCATCTCAGACAGATACGCAGTATTTT.

The table lists this clone with a few counts. V is TRBV2 and J is TRBJ2-3, with 9 bases identical to TRBD2. CDR1 SNHLY and CDR2 FYNNEI come from the germline V gene. V lost 6 bases, J lost 4 bases, and 2 bases stayed unmatched. The CDR3 consists of 13 residues. The CDR3 protein is CASRVAGADTQYF. CDR3 DNA: TGTGCCAGCAGAGTAGCGGGAGCAGATACGCAGTATTTT.

As regards this clone: A read error is the likely source, as a far larger clone sits one nucleotide away. For the CDR3, the DNA is TGCAGCGCTGTGGGGGAAGGGACAGGGCTCTACGAGCAGTACTTC. It codes for CSAVGEGTGLYEQYF. The chain combines TRBV29-1 with TRBJ2-7, with TRBD1 matching 9 bases. Germline CDR1 SQVTM, CDR2 ANQGSEA. This CDR3 contains 15 residues. Trimming at V came to 7 bases and at J to 3 bases, leaving 13 bases not matched to a gene.

With respect to this clone: The likely explanation is a read error, given a far larger clone one base away. The sample holds other DNA sequences that translate to the same CDR3. In DNA, the CDR3 is TGCGCCAGCAGCTTGGGCGGAATGAACACTGAGGCTTTCTTT. Amino acid sequence: CASSLGGMNTEAFF. This rearrangement joins TRBV5-1 to TRBJ1-1; D unresolved. The CDR3 extends over 14 amino acids. Germline V gives CDR1 SGHRS, CDR2 YFSETQ. Full variable domain (remainder filled in from reference TRBV5-1 and TRBJ1-1): KAGVTQTPRYLIKTRGQQVTLSCSPISGHRSVSWYQQTPGQGLQFLFEYFSETQRNKGNFPGRFSGRQFSNSRSEMNVSTLELGDSALYLCASSLGGMNTEAFFGQGTRLTVV.

The chain links TRBV18 to TRBJ2-3; TRBD2 might be the D (5 bases). The CDR3 sequence is 14 residues long. Germline V gene lookup returns CDR1 KGHSH and CDR2 LQKENI. The ends were cut back, 3 bases at V and 5 bases at J, with 12 bases in the middle. CDR3 protein: CASSPSAGVDTQYF. For the CDR3, the DNA is TGTGCCAGCTCACCGTCGGCGGGTGTAGATACGCAGTATTTT.

The chain joins TRBV5-1 to TRBJ1-2; D remains unclear. From germline, CDR1 is SGHRS and CDR2 YFSETQ. The CDR3 length is 14 residues. V shed 3 bases and J shed 2 bases, with 11 bases lying between them. The CDR3 DNA is TGCGCCAGCAGCTGGACTCAAGGGAACTATGGCTACACCTTC. Translating it yields CASSWTQGNYGYTF.

The rearrangement links TRBV5-1 to TRBJ2-1; TRBD2 aligns across 8 bases. The CDR3 is made up of 15 amino acids. Germline V gives CDR1 SGHRS, CDR2 YFSETQ. The V gene end was trimmed by 2 bases and the J gene end by 2 bases; junction bases not matched to a gene: 3. The chain's CDR3 is CASSLAGEPYNEQFF. CDR3 in DNA: TGCGCCAGCAGCTTAGCGGGAGAACCCTACAATGAGCAGTTCTTC. Together with reference TRBV5-1 and TRBJ2-1, the CDR3 gives the full variable domain: KAGVTQTPRYLIKTRGQQVTLSCSPISGHRSVSWYQQTPGQGLQFLFEYFSETQRNKGNFPGRFSGRQFSNSRSEMNVSTLELGDSALYLCASSLAGEPYNEQFFGPGTRLTVL.

The chain recombines TRBV29-1 with TRBJ1-1; D is uncertain. There are 13 residues in the CDR3. CDR1 and CDR2 from the germline V gene are SQVTM and ANQGSEA. Trimming pared 6 bases from V and 0 bases from J, leaving 11 bases between. The DNA for the CDR3 is TGCAGCGTGCTGGGCAGAATGAACACTGAAGCTTTCTTT. This translates into CSVLGRMNTEAFF.

V and J are TRBV30 and TRBJ2-1; a possible D gene is TRBD1 (6 bases). The germline gives CDR1 GTSNPN, CDR2 SVGIG (reference sequence). This CDR3 is 14 amino acids long. V was cut by 0 bases and J by 8 bases, with 14 bases left in between. CDR3 in amino acids: CAWSVPETGYEQFF. In DNA form, the CDR3 reads TGTGCCTGGAGTGTACCAGAAACAGGGTATGAGCAGTTCTTC.

This rearrangement joins TRBV5-4 to TRBJ2-7; TRBD1 is a possible D gene (6 bases). The CDR3 is 13 amino acids. Deletions cut 7 bases from V and 0 bases from J, with 11 bases between. The germline V gene has CDR1 SGHNT and CDR2 YYREEE (reference sequence). CDR3 region: CASGTRSSYEQYF. Written as DNA, the CDR3 is TGTGCCAGCGGGACACGGAGCTCCTACGAGCAGTACTTC. Drawing the rest from reference TRBV5-4 and TRBJ2-7, the complete variable domain is ETGVTQSPTHLIKTRGQQVTLRCSSQSGHNTVSWYQQALGQGPQFIFQYYREEENGRGNFPPRFSGLQFPNYSSELNVNALELDDSALYLCASGTRSSYEQYFGPGTRLTVT.